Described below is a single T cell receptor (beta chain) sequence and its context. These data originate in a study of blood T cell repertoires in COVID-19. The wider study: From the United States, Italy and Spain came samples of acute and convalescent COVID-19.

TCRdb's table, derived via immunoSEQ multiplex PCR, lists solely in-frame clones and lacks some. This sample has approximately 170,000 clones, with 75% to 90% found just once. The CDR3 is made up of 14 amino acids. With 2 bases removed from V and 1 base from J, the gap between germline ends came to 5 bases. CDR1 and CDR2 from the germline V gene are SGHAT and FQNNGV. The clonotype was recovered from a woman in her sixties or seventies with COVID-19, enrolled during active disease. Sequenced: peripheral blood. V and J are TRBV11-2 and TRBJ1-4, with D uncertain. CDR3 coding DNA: TGTGCCAGCAGCTTATACAGAACTAATGAAAAACTGTTTTTT. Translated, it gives CASSLYRTNEKLFF.